The 32 T cell receptor beta chains in this list originate from one sample, sequenced in a study of shared clonotypes between healthy human individuals. Produced via immunoSEQ multiplex PCR; TCRdb's table is partial and in-frame only. In the table there are about 1 million clones, around 74% of which are singletons. The sequencing input was memory CD4+ T cells sorted from blood. Subset indicated: CD45RA-negative fraction. The receptors here all came from a young man in good health.

The CDR3 loop reads CSGTSGSSYNEQFF. CDR3 in DNA: TGCAGCGGAACTAGCGGCAGCTCCTACAATGAGCAGTTCTTC. This rearrangement joins TRBV29-1 to TRBJ2-1; 8 nucleotides line up with TRBD2. Per germline, CDR1 SQVTM and CDR2 ANQGSEA. This CDR3 spans 14 amino acids. V was pared by 7 bases and J by 0 bases, with 5 bases of the junction left unmatched.

The chain is built from TRBV6-5 and TRBJ2-2; TRBD2 might be the D (7 bases). Germline V gene lookup returns CDR1 MNHEY and CDR2 SVGAGI. The V end lost 8 bases, the J end lost 5 bases, and 15 bases lay between the germline ends. The CDR3 sequence is 14 residues long. The DNA for the CDR3 is TGTGCCAGCCGAGGGGGGGTTCCTACCGGGGAGCTGTTTTTT. This sequence encodes CASRGGVPTGELFF.

This clone was seen more than once but under ten times. The chain couples TRBV30 to TRBJ2-1, with TRBD1 matching 7 bases. V was pared by 2 bases and J by 3 bases, with 7 bases of the junction left unmatched. The CDR3 has 15 residues. Germline CDR1 and CDR2: GTSNPN and SVGIG (reference sequence). CDR3 coding DNA: TGTGCCTGGAGTCGGCAAGGGACAGACTACAATGAGCAGTTCTTC. Translation gives CAWSRQGTDYNEQFF.

This rearrangement joins TRBV6-6 to TRBJ2-7; 9 nucleotides match TRBD1. V shed 0 bases and J 5 bases; nucleotides not matched to a gene: 5. CDR1 is MNHNY, CDR2 SVGAGI, per germline (reference sequence). This CDR3 region has 15 residues. CDR3 region: CASSYSGTGSNEQYF. The DNA for the CDR3 is TGTGCCAGCAGTTACTCTGGGACAGGGAGCAACGAGCAGTACTTC.

This CDR3 reads CASSLVFGGGETQYF. CDR3 sequence (DNA): TGTGCCAGCAGCTTAGTTTTCGGGGGGGGAGAGACCCAGTACTTC. This rearrangement joins TRBV11-2 to TRBJ2-5; 8 nucleotides agree with TRBD2. Germline values: CDR1 SGHAT, CDR2 FQNNGV. There are 15 residues in the CDR3. Trimming took 1 base from V and 4 from J; bases not matched to a gene: 5.

The V gene is TRBV5-4, the J gene TRBJ1-6; D possibly corresponds to TRBD1 (6 bases). Trimming took off 1 base at V and 6 bases at J, with 11 bases between the two ends. CDR1 is SGHNT, CDR2 YYREEE, per germline (reference sequence). This CDR3 has 15 residues. The CDR3 sequence: CASSLPQGRNSPLHF. CDR3 DNA sequence: TGTGCCAGCAGCTTGCCACAGGGCCGTAATTCACCCCTCCACTTT.

The V and J genes are TRBV4-1 and TRBJ2-7, with D perhaps being TRBD1 or TRBD2 (5 bases each). V was cut by 1 base and J by 2 bases, with 15 bases left in between. From germline, CDR1 is MGHRA and CDR2 YSYEKL. The CDR3 runs to 16 residues. Written as DNA, the CDR3 is TGCGCCAGCAGCCAAGGTGCTCGCCGGGACCCCTACGAGCAGTACTTC. Its translation is CASSQGARRDPYEQYF.

This clone was seen just once. The chain is built from TRBV28 and TRBJ1-2, with a weak D call TRBD1 (5 bases). Germline CDR1 is MDHEN and CDR2 is SYDVKM. V was trimmed by 7 bases and J by 3 bases, leaving 12 bases between them. The CDR3 has 13 residues. The CDR3 coding sequence is TGTGCCAGCAAAGCGACAGCATACTATGGCTACACCTTC. Its translation: CASKATAYYGYTF.

As regards this clone: Other nucleotide sequences from this sample produce the same CDR3. This chain connects TRBV7-9 to TRBJ2-1; D possibly corresponds to TRBD1 (6 bases). This CDR3 comprises 14 residues. CDR1 is SEHNR, CDR2 FQNEAQ, per germline (reference sequence). Trimming left V 5 bases short and J 6 bases short, with 14 bases between. DNA for the CDR3: TGTGCCAGCAGCCTGGGGGACACGCGCAATGAGCAGTTCTTC. This translates into CASSLGDTRNEQFF.

The chain combines TRBV10-1 with TRBJ2-2, with 9 nucleotides matching TRBD1. Trimming removed 9 bases from V and 7 bases from J; junction bases left unmatched: 6. There are 13 residues in the CDR3. CDR1 and CDR2 from the germline V gene are WNHNN and SYGVQD (reference sequence). The CDR3 reads CASRGQGNGELFF. CDR3 in DNA: TGCGCCAGTAGGGGACAGGGAAACGGGGAGCTGTTTTTT.

Concerning this clone: A read error may be the cause here, since a much bigger clone is one base away. This chain joins TRBV18 and TRBJ1-1; the D is unclear. This CDR3 has 12 residues. The V gene's germline CDR1 is KGHSH and CDR2 LQKENI. CDR3 protein: CASRREATEASF. CDR3 DNA sequence: TGTGCCAGCCGCAGAGAGGCTACTGAAGCTTCCTTT.

This clone was counted between two and nine times. V is TRBV10-3 and J is TRBJ2-7; the match to TRBD2 covers 10 bases. Germline CDR1 and CDR2: ENHRY and SYGVKD. V shed 10 bases, J shed 4 bases, and the junction held 7 bases outside the gene matches. The CDR3 is 13 residues long. CDR3 coding DNA: TGTGCCACTCAGCGGGAGGGCCGTTACGAGCAGTACTTC. This codes for CATQREGRYEQYF.

This chain connects TRBV2 to TRBJ2-3; D remains unclear. Trimming stripped 6 bases from V and 2 bases from J, with 15 bases between. CDR3 length equals 15 residues. Germline loops: CDR1 SNHLY, CDR2 FYNNEI. The CDR3: CASRAEGISTDTQYF. The CDR3 DNA reads as TGTGCCAGCAGGGCGGAAGGGATTTCCACAGATACGCAGTATTTT.

V gene TRBV6-1 combines with J gene TRBJ1-2; a weak D match, TRBD1 (5 bases). Trimming took 8 bases from V and 5 from J, leaving 18 bases between them. Per germline, CDR1 MNHNS and CDR2 SASEGT. This CDR3 spans 14 amino acids. This CDR3 is CASVRGGDRYGYTF. CDR3 DNA sequence: TGTGCCAGCGTGCGTGGGGGGGACCGGTATGGCTACACCTTC.

The V and J genes are TRBV6-1 and TRBJ1-1; no clear D. Germline V CDR1 and CDR2: MNHNS, SASEGT. The CDR3 loop spans 12 amino acids. Trimming removed 2 bases from V and 8 bases from J, with 9 bases in between. The CDR3 DNA reads TGTGCCAGCAGTGAACTCGTTCGAGAAGCTTTCTTT. Encoded protein: CASSELVREAFF.

A remark on this clone: One junction end does not reproduce the germline sequence, and a read error may be involved. The chain combines TRBV6-1 with TRBJ1-6; TRBD1 is a possible D gene (6 bases). The length of the CDR3 is 17 residues. Germline CDR1 and CDR2: MNHNS and SASEGT. The CDR3 loop reads CASSKAGGGNGNSPLHF. In DNA form, the CDR3 reads TGTGCCAGCAGTAAAGCCGGAGGGGGGAATGGGAATTCACCCCTCCACTTT.

J is TRBJ2-7 and V is TRBV5-8; no clear D. This CDR3 is built from 11 residues. The ends were cut back, 1 base at V and 9 bases at J, with 8 bases in the middle. Per the germline V gene, CDR1 is SGHTS and CDR2 is YDEGEE. CDR3 sequence reads: CASSLSAGQYF. The CDR3 coding sequence is TGTGCCAGCAGCTTGTCGGCCGGGCAGTACTTC.

This clone was counted a single time. A read error may explain this, as a much larger clone is one base away. The rearrangement uses TRBV11-2 and TRBJ1-3; D not resolved. CDR1 and CDR2 from the germline V gene are SGHAT and FQNNGV. This CDR3 has 12 residues. V was trimmed by 0 bases and J by 4 bases, leaving 1 base between them. The CDR3 DNA reads TGTGCCAGCAGCTTAGAAGGAAACACCATATATTTT. Translating it yields CASSLEGNTIYF.

The V and J genes are TRBV18 and TRBJ1-2; D unclear. The germline V gene encodes CDR1 KGHSH and CDR2 LQKENI. Trimming removed 3 bases at V and 8 bases at J, with 13 bases between. The CDR3 spans 13 residues. Written as DNA, the CDR3 is TGTGCCAGCTCACCTTCTCTAGCAGAAGGCTACACCTTC. It codes for CASSPSLAEGYTF. Based on the CDR3 plus reference TRBV18 and TRBJ1-2, the full variable domain is NAGVMQNPRHLVRRRGQEARLRCSPMKGHSHVYWYRQLPEEGLKFMVYLQKENIIDESGMPKERFSAEFPKEGPSILRIQQVVRGDSAAYFCASSPSLAEGYTFGSGTRLTVV.

The CDR3 sequence is CASSARATEAFF. DNA of the CDR3: TGTGCCAGCAGTGCCAGGGCCACTGAAGCTTTCTTT. V gene TRBV6-5 combines with J gene TRBJ1-1, with D possibly TRBD1 on 5 matching bases. V lost 5 bases and J lost 4, with 8 bases in between. The germline CDR1 and CDR2 sequences are MNHEY and SVGAGI. The CDR3 contains 12 residues.

At least ten counts were recorded for this clone. The CDR3 protein is CASVSGTAGTGELFF. The CDR3 nucleotides read TGTGCCAGCGTCTCCGGGACCGCCGGGACCGGGGAGCTGTTTTTT. This chain links TRBV2 with TRBJ2-2; D may be TRBD1 or TRBD2 (5 bases each). The V and J ends lost 8 bases and 5 bases respectively, with 18 bases between them. Per germline, CDR1 SNHLY and CDR2 FYNNEI. The CDR3 is made up of 15 amino acids.

The chain employs TRBV28 and TRBJ2-5; D is unclear. Per germline, CDR1 MDHEN and CDR2 SYDVKM. This CDR3 has 13 amino acids. V lost 4 bases and J 5 bases, leaving 11 bases between the germline ends. CDR3 bases: TGTGCCAGCAGTTCCCTCGTAGTGGAGACCCAGTACTTC. Its translation: CASSSLVVETQYF.

The genes are TRBV27 and TRBJ1-1; 7 bases fit TRBD1. Germline V gene lookup returns CDR1 MNHEY and CDR2 SMNVEV (reference sequence). The CDR3 contains 13 residues. After removal of 4 bases from V and 6 bases from J, the junction contained 5 bases not matched to a gene. CDR3 nucleotide sequence: TGTGCCAGCAGTTCGCAGGGGGGGGCTGAAGCTTTCTTT. Its translation: CASSSQGGAEAFF.

V usage is TRBV6-1 and J usage is TRBJ2-1; TRBD2 might be the D (6 bases). Germline V gives CDR1 MNHNS, CDR2 SASEGT. Trimming removed 5 bases at V and 8 bases at J, with 13 bases between. This CDR3 is built from 13 residues. The CDR3 nucleotides are TGTGCCAGCAGTCGTTCCCCGGGAGATGAGCAGTTCTTC. Its protein product is CASSRSPGDEQFF.

Only a few counts were recorded for this clone. The chain recombines TRBV5-4 with TRBJ1-6; tentative D call: TRBD1 (5 bases). Between the trimmed V and J ends, which lost 4 bases and 5 bases, there was a span of 16 bases. Germline V lookup: CDR1 SGHNT, CDR2 YYREEE (reference sequence). The CDR3 runs 16 residues. The CDR3 nucleotides read TGTGCCAGCAGCCCGTCGGGGACTACTCATAATTCACCCCTCCACTTT. Protein sequence: CASSPSGTTHNSPLHF.

The genes are TRBV4-1 and TRBJ1-3, with 10 nucleotides matching TRBD1. In germline, CDR1 is MGHRA, CDR2 YSYEKL. With 4 bases clipped from V and 3 bases from J, the junction kept 15 bases outside the gene matches. This CDR3 contains 19 residues. The CDR3 region has the DNA TGCGCCAGCAGCCCGCAAACAGGACAGGGGGTAATCATTGGAAACACCATATATTTT. Amino acids: CASSPQTGQGVIIGNTIYF.

The rearrangement joins TRBV11-3 to TRBJ2-3, with TRBD2 identical over 12 bases. Germline CDR1 reads SGHNT; CDR2 reads YENEEA. The CDR3 totals 16 residues. V was pared by 5 bases and J by 0 bases, with 3 bases of the junction left unmatched. This CDR3 is CASSPGTSGSTDTQYF. The CDR3 DNA sequence: TGTGCCAGCAGCCCCGGGACTAGCGGGAGCACAGATACGCAGTATTTT.

The rearrangement links TRBV5-1 to TRBJ1-6; a possible D gene is TRBD1 (5 bases). The length of the CDR3 is 13 residues. Per the germline V gene, CDR1 is SGHRS and CDR2 is YFSETQ. Trimming left V 3 bases short and J 9 bases short, with 10 bases between. CDR3 nucleotides: TGCGCCAGCAGCTCGGAACAGGCTTCACCCCTCCACTTT. Translating it yields CASSSEQASPLHF.

The chain carries TRBV5-6 and TRBJ2-5, with a weak D call TRBD2 (5 bases). The CDR3 loop spans 15 amino acids. V lost 4 bases and J lost 2, with 15 bases in between. CDR1 is SGHDT and CDR2 is YYEEEE in the germline V gene. The CDR3 protein is CASSGGYSGQETQYF. CDR3 nucleotides: TGTGCCAGCAGCGGTGGGTACAGCGGACAAGAGACCCAGTACTTC.

V usage is TRBV4-3 and J usage is TRBJ2-7; 7 nucleotides align to TRBD1. V was pared by 5 bases and J by 6 bases, with 10 bases of the junction left unmatched. The CDR3 consists of 14 residues. Germline CDR1 is LGHNA and CDR2 is YSLEER. As DNA, the CDR3 is TGCGCCAGCAGCGAGAGACAGGGACGGGCCGAGCAGTACTTC. Protein: CASSERQGRAEQYF.

The chain has TRBV7-9 and TRBJ2-7; 7 nucleotides agree with TRBD1. Trimming at V came to 6 bases and at J to 5 bases, leaving 10 bases not matched to a gene. The CDR3 extends over 14 amino acids. The germline gives CDR1 SEHNR, CDR2 FQNEAQ (reference sequence). The CDR3 loop reads CASSSYRQGNEQYF. The CDR3 coding sequence is TGTGCCAGCAGTTCATACCGACAGGGCAACGAGCAGTACTTC.

The CDR3 is CASSLDGGWETQYF. The CDR3 DNA is TGTGCCAGCAGCTTAGATGGGGGTTGGGAGACCCAGTACTTC. The genes are TRBV11-2 and TRBJ2-5; perhaps D is TRBD1 or TRBD2 (5 bases each). CDR1 and CDR2 from the germline V gene are SGHAT and FQNNGV. This CDR3 is built from 14 residues. The V end was cut by 0 bases, the J end by 5 bases, with 10 bases between.